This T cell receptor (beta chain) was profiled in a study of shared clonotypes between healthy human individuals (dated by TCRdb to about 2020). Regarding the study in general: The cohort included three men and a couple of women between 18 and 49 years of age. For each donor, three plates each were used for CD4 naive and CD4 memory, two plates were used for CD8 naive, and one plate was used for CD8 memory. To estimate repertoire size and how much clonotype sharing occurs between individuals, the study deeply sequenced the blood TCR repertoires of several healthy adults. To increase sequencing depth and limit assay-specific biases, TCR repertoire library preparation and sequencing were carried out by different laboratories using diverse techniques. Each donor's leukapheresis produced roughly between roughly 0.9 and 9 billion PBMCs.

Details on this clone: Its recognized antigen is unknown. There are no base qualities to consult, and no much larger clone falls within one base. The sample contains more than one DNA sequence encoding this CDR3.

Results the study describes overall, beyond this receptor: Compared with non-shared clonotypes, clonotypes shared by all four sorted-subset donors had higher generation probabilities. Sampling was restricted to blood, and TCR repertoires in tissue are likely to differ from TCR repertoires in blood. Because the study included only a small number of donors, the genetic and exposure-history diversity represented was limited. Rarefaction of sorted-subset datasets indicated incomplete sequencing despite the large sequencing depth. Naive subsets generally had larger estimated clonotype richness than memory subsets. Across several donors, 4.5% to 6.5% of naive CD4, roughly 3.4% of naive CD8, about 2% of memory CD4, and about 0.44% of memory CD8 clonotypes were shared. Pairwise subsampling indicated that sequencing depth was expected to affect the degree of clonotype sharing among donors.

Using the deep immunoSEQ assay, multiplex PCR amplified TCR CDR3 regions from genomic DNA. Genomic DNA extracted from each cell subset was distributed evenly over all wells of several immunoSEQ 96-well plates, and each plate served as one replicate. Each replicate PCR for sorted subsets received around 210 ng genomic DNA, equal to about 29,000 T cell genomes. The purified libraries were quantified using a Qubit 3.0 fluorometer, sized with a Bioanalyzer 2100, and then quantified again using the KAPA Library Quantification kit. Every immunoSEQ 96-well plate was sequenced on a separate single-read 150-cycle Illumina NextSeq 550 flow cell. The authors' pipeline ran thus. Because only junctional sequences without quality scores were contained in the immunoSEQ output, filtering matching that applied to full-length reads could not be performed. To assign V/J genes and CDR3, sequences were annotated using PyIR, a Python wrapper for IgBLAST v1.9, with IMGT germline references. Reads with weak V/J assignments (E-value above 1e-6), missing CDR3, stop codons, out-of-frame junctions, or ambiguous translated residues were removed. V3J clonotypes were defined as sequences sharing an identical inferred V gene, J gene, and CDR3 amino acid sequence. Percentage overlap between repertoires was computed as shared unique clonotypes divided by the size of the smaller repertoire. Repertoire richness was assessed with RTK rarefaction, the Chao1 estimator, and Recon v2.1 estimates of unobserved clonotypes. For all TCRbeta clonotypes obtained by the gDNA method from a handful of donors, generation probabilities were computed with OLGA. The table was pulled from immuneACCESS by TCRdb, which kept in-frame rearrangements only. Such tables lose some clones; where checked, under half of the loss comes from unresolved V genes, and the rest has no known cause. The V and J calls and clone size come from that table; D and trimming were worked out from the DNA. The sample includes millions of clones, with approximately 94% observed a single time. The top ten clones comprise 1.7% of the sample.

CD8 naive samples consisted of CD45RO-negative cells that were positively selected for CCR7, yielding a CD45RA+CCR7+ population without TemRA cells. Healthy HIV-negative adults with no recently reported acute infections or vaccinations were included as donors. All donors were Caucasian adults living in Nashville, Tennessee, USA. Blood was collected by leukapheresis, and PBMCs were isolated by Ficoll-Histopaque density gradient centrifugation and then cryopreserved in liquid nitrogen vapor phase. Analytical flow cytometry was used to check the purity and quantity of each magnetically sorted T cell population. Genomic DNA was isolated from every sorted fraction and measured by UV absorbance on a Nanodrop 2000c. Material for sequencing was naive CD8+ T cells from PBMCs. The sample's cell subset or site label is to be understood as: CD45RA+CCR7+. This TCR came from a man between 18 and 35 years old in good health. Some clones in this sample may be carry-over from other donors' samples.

The bases are TGTGCCACCAGCAGTGGATACGAGCAGTACTTC. It translates as CATSSGYEQYF. The sequence is built from TRBV15 and TRBJ2-7, with the identity of the D gene unclear. V was cut back by 3 bases and J by 4 bases, leaving a gap of 4 bases between them. From the germline V gene (reference sequence), CDR1 is LNHNV and CDR2 is YYDKDF. The CDR3 runs 11 residues from the cysteine to the phenylalanine. Solely the CDR3 DNA is kept, with 33 bases framed from the first base.